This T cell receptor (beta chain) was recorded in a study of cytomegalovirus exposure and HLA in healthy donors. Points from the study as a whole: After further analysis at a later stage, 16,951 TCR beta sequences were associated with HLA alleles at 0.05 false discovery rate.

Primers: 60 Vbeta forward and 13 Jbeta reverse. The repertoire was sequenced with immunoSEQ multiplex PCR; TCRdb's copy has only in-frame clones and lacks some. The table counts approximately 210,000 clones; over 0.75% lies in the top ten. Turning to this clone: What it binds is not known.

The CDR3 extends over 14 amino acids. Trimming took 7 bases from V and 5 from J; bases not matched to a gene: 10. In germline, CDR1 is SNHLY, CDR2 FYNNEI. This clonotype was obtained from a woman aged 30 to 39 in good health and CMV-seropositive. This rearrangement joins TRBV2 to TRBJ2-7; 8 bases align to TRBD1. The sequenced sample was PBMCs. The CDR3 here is CASTTTGGLDEQYF. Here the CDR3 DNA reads TGTGCCAGCACCACCACAGGGGGTCTCGACGAGCAGTACTTC.